Presented here are 29 T cell receptor beta chains from one specimen sequenced in a study of graft-versus-host responses after intestinal transplantation. The method was immunoSEQ multiplex PCR; TCRdb's version includes in-frame clones alone and lacks a portion of them. The table shows 75,000 to 95,000 clones, with 85% to 95% occurring only once. Antigens of these TCRs are unknown. The sample in question was unstimulated CD4+ T cells sorted from spleen or lymph node cells, obtained before transplant. These TCRs come from a human donor who was the organ donor for an intestinal transplant.

This clone was recorded only once. V and J are TRBV30 and TRBJ2-1, with D maybe TRBD2 (7 bases). CDR3 size: 14 residues. Per germline, CDR1 GTSNPN and CDR2 SVGIG (reference sequence). The V end lost 3 bases, the J end lost 4 bases, and 13 bases lay between the germline ends. The CDR3 bases are TGTGCCTGGAGAATGGGAGGGGGTTACAATGAGCAGTTCTTC. Its protein is CAWRMGGGYNEQFF.

The genes are TRBV5-8 and TRBJ1-1; D not certain. The CDR3 runs to 14 residues. Trimming pared 1 base from V and 1 base from J, leaving 8 bases between. Germline-derived CDR1 and CDR2 are SGHTS and YDEGEE. CDR3 in DNA: TGTGCCAGCAGCTTGAGTCAGGCGAACACTGAAGCTTTCTTT. Translating it yields CASSLSQANTEAFF.

This clone was seen a single time. This sequence joins TRBV19 and TRBJ2-2, with D possibly matching TRBD2 (5 bases). The V gene lost 5 bases and the J gene lost 3 bases, with 16 bases spanning the gap. The CDR3 contains 16 residues. Germline CDR1 LNHDA, CDR2 SQIVND (reference sequence). CDR3 amino acids: CASSVGEPGYTGELFF. CDR3 coding DNA: TGTGCCAGTAGTGTTGGGGAGCCGGGGTACACCGGGGAGCTGTTTTTT.

The chain carries TRBV18 and TRBJ1-1, with 10 bases that match TRBD1. The germline V gene has CDR1 KGHSH and CDR2 LQKENI. V lost 3 bases and J lost 4; bases outside the gene matches: 8. The CDR3 length is 16 residues. Here the CDR3 reads CASSPGTGDSGTEAFF. The CDR3 DNA sequence: TGTGCCAGCTCACCGGGGACAGGGGACAGCGGCACTGAAGCTTTCTTT.

CDR3 coding DNA: TGTGCCATCAGTGTTGTCAGTAATCAGCCCCAGCATTTT. Its translation: CAISVVSNQPQHF. The V gene is TRBV10-3, the J gene TRBJ1-5; D remains unclear. The germline V gene has CDR1 ENHRY and CDR2 SYGVKD. The CDR3 loop spans 13 amino acids. Trimming cost V 4 bases and J 4 bases, with 8 bases left between them.

The chain combines TRBV6-1 with TRBJ1-6; no firm D call. Germline assignment: CDR1 MNHNS and CDR2 SASEGT. The V end lost 7 bases, the J end lost 17 bases, and 18 bases lay between the germline ends. The CDR3 is made up of 12 amino acids. The CDR3 protein is CASTFAQKWFHF. In DNA, the CDR3 is TGTGCCAGCACATTCGCCCAGAAGTGGTTCCACTTT.

The DNA of the CDR3 is TGTGCCAGCAGACAAAAAAATAAACAGGAAACTCAGCTCGGTGCAACTGAAGCTTTCTTT. Translation: CASRQKNKQETQLGATEAFF. The chain couples TRBV5-5 to TRBJ1-1; tentative D call: TRBD1 (5 bases). There are 20 residues in the CDR3. The V gene's germline CDR1 is SGHKS and CDR2 YYEKEE (reference sequence). The V gene lost 5 bases and the J gene lost 5 bases, with 34 bases spanning the gap. Full variable domain (remainder filled in from reference TRBV5-5 and TRBJ1-1): DAGVTQSPTHLIKTRGQQVTLRCSPISGHKSVSWYQQVLGQGPQFIFQYYEKEERGRGNFPDRFSARQFPNYSSELNVNALLLGDSALYLCASRQKNKQETQLGATEAFFGQGTRLTVV.

The chain's CDR3 is CASSPGQGATYEQYF. Here the CDR3 DNA reads TGTGCCAGCAGCCCAGGACAGGGGGCTACCTACGAGCAGTACTTC. The chain carries TRBV11-3 and TRBJ2-7, with TRBD1 matching over 11 bases. The germline V gene encodes CDR1 SGHNT and CDR2 YENEEA. Unmatched junction bases numbered 5, after V lost 5 bases and J lost 2 bases. The length of the CDR3 is 15 residues.

The chain has TRBV2 and TRBJ2-3; 8 bases are shared with TRBD2. This CDR3 comprises 16 residues. V lost 3 bases and J lost 3; bases outside the gene matches: 8. Germline V gene data show CDR1 as SNHLY and CDR2 as FYNNEI. The CDR3 DNA sequence: TGTGCCAGCAGTGACTCGTCGGGGGGGCTAACAGATACGCAGTATTTT. Translation: CASSDSSGGLTDTQYF.

This clone was detected a few times. This chain connects TRBV30 to TRBJ1-1; no definite D call. The CDR3 is 13 residues long. V was trimmed by 2 bases and J by 3 bases, leaving 10 bases between them. Germline lookup yields CDR1 GTSNPN and CDR2 SVGIG (reference sequence). This CDR3 reads CAWSPRLDTEAFF. CDR3 coding DNA: TGTGCCTGGAGTCCCAGACTGGACACTGAAGCTTTCTTT.

V and J are TRBV27 and TRBJ1-5, with 7 positions matching TRBD1. J gave up 3 bases and V 5 bases, and 7 bases lay outside the gene matches. Germline V gene data show CDR1 as MNHEY and CDR2 as SMNVEV (reference sequence). The CDR3 runs to 15 residues. The CDR3 reads CASSTRDSANQPQHF. CDR3 bases: TGTGCCAGCAGTACCCGGGACAGTGCCAATCAGCCCCAGCATTTT.

V usage is TRBV2 and J usage is TRBJ1-5; D remains ambiguous. CDR1 and CDR2 (germline): SNHLY, FYNNEI. The CDR3 totals 14 residues. Trimming took 5 bases from V and 4 from J, leaving 12 bases between them. The CDR3, as DNA: TGTGCCAGCAGTTCCTCCACTGATAATCAGCCCCAGCATTTT. Protein: CASSSSTDNQPQHF.

The genes are TRBV7-3 and TRBJ2-7, with 11 bases fitting TRBD1. CDR3 length: 18 amino acids. Germline V CDR1 and CDR2: SGHTA, FQGTGA. With V trimmed by 0 bases and J by 0 bases, 7 bases remained unmatched. CDR3 region: CASSLTGKGQGVSYEQYF. CDR3 sequence (DNA): TGTGCCAGCAGCTTAACGGGGAAGGGACAGGGGGTCTCCTACGAGCAGTACTTC.

The V and J genes are TRBV5-1 and TRBJ2-1; 8 nucleotides agree with TRBD2. The V gene's germline CDR1 is SGHRS and CDR2 YFSETQ. J lost 0 bases, V lost 0 bases, and 5 bases had no gene match. This CDR3 comprises 17 residues. The CDR3 region is CASSLAPSGYSYNEQFF. CDR3 nucleotide sequence: TGCGCCAGCAGCTTGGCGCCTAGCGGGTACTCCTACAATGAGCAGTTCTTC.

The chain uses TRBV6-1 and TRBJ1-1; unclear D gene. The CDR3 length is 11 residues. From germline, CDR1 is MNHNS and CDR2 SASEGT. V was pared by 6 bases and J by 1 base, with 3 bases between. In DNA, the CDR3 is TGTGCCAGCAGCTCGAACACTGAAGCTTTCTTT. Amino acids: CASSSNTEAFF.

The gene calls are TRBV21-1 and TRBJ1-2; TRBD1, the table's D call, was not compared with the DNA. TRBV21-1 is flagged as a pseudogene. CDR3 length equals 18 residues. CDR3 bases: TGTGCCAGCAGCAAACTATTGTGCCGACAGGGGGACTACTATGGCTACACCTTC. This encodes CASSKLLCRQGDYYGYTF.

The chain joins TRBV7-2 to TRBJ1-3; a weak D match, TRBD1 (6 bases). V was cut by 5 bases and J by 4 bases, with 9 bases left in between. The germline gives CDR1 SGHTA, CDR2 FQGNSA. The CDR3 extends over 13 amino acids. The CDR3: CASSTGTGNTIYF. The CDR3 DNA reads TGTGCCAGCAGCACAGGGACCGGAAACACCATATATTTT.

The table lists this clone with a few counts. The J gene is TRBJ1-2, the V gene TRBV29-1, with a weak D call TRBD1 (6 bases). The CDR3 sequence is 16 residues long. CDR1 SQVTM and CDR2 ANQGSEA come from the germline V gene. DNA for the CDR3: TGCAGGGTGGGGGGACAAAGGGGGGGATTTAACTATGGCTACACCTTC. Its translation is CRVGGQRGGFNYGYTF.

The chain combines TRBV30 with TRBJ1-2, with D possibly being TRBD1 (5 bases). The length of the CDR3 is 14 residues. Per germline, CDR1 GTSNPN and CDR2 SVGIG (reference sequence). The ends were cut back, 0 bases at V and 4 bases at J, with 12 bases in the middle. The chain's CDR3 is CAWSVDRTIYGYTF. CDR3 bases: TGTGCCTGGAGTGTAGACAGAACTATCTATGGCTACACCTTC.

The gene calls are TRBV7-9 and TRBJ2-3, with D perhaps matching TRBD2 (5 bases). With 3 bases removed from V and 0 bases from J, the gap between germline ends came to 10 bases. This CDR3 has 15 amino acids. Germline loops: CDR1 SEHNR, CDR2 FQNEAQ (reference sequence). CDR3 bases: TGTGCCAGCAGCTTCGGCAGGACTAGCACAGATACGCAGTATTTT. It encodes CASSFGRTSTDTQYF.

The J gene is TRBJ1-1, the V gene TRBV29-1; the match to TRBD1 covers 7 bases. V shed 4 bases and J 2 bases; nucleotides not matched to a gene: 7. CDR1 is SQVTM, CDR2 ANQGSEA, per germline. The CDR3 is 14 residues long. CDR3 protein: CSVADRPINTEAFF. Written as DNA, the CDR3 is TGCAGCGTTGCGGACAGGCCCATAAACACTGAAGCTTTCTTT.

This clone was observed a single time. CDR3 protein: CASSGQGVGYEQYF. CDR3 nucleotides: TGTGCCAGCAGTGGACAGGGGGTGGGCTACGAGCAGTACTTC. The chain is built from TRBV27 and TRBJ2-7; the match to TRBD1 covers 10 bases. Losses at the gene ends were 5 bases for V and 3 bases for J; bases not matched to a gene: 4. CDR3 length: 14 residues. The V gene's germline CDR1 is MNHEY and CDR2 SMNVEV (reference sequence).

The chain uses TRBV4-2 and TRBJ2-7; D is possibly TRBD2 (7 bases). The CDR3 is 18 amino acids. CDR1 is LGHNA and CDR2 is YNFKEQ in the germline V gene. Trimming removed 2 bases from V and 4 bases from J, with 24 bases in between. The DNA for the CDR3 is TGTGCCAGCAGCCAAATTAGGTTTAGGGGGGGCGCCGAATACGAGCAGTACTTC. It codes for CASSQIRFRGGAEYEQYF.

This chain joins TRBV29-1 and TRBJ2-5, with a weak D call TRBD2 (5 bases). Trimming shortened V by 6 bases and J by 4 bases, and 9 bases separated the two germline ends. Germline CDR1 is SQVTM and CDR2 is ANQGSEA. There are 11 residues in the CDR3. The CDR3: CSVWTGETQYF. The DNA of the CDR3 is TGCAGCGTGTGGACTGGAGAGACCCAGTACTTC.

V usage is TRBV5-1 and J usage is TRBJ2-7; 8 nucleotides match TRBD1. The CDR3 spans 17 residues. Germline assignment: CDR1 SGHRS and CDR2 YFSETQ. Trimming at V came to 1 base and at J to 2 bases, leaving 11 bases not matched to a gene. CDR3 loop: CASSLIQGADLTYEQYF. DNA of the CDR3: TGCGCCAGCAGCTTGATCCAGGGGGCCGACCTTACCTACGAGCAGTACTTC.

The chain is built from TRBV21-1 and TRBJ2-1; the table calls TRBD2, which could not be checked here. TRBV21-1 is a documented pseudogene. CDR3 length: 15 residues. For the CDR3, the DNA is TGTGCCAGCAGCAAAGAGCGGAGCTCCTACAATGAGCAGTTCTTC. Translated: CASSKERSSYNEQFF.

This chain links TRBV2 with TRBJ1-2; no definite D call. Trimming removed 1 base at V and 4 bases at J, with 4 bases between. The CDR3 runs to 12 residues. CDR1 and CDR2 from the germline V gene are SNHLY and FYNNEI. The CDR3 DNA reads TGTGCCAGCAGTGAAGTCCTCTATGGCTACACCTTC. Translation: CASSEVLYGYTF.

The gene calls are TRBV4-2 and TRBJ2-2; 16 bases agree with TRBD2. CDR3 length: 19 residues. V dropped 4 bases and J dropped 3; count of bases not matched to a gene: 8. Germline CDR1 LGHNA, CDR2 YNFKEQ. The CDR3 region has the DNA TGTGCCAGCAGCCGCCAGCCCGGGACTAGCGGGAGGGACACCGGGGAGCTGTTTTTT. It is translated as CASSRQPGTSGRDTGELFF.

V gene TRBV19 combines with J gene TRBJ1-5, with D perhaps TRBD1 (5 bases). Trimming cost V 6 bases and J 1 base, with 13 bases left between them. CDR3 length: 15 amino acids. The germline V gene has CDR1 LNHDA and CDR2 SQIVND (reference sequence). The CDR3 DNA reads TGTGCCAGTAGCGTCGCCAGGGTAAGCAATCAGCCCCAGCATTTT. Its translation is CASSVARVSNQPQHF.